This T cell receptor beta chain was observed in a study of cytomegalovirus exposure and HLA in healthy donors. Study-wide results and caveats: The productive fraction for most TCR beta V segments was about 90% or about 30% in an earlier analysis. In a later analysis, HLA-associated beta chains showed higher expansion and lower generation probabilities than comparable chains. After further analysis at a later stage, around 17,000 TCR beta sequences were associated with HLA alleles at 0.05 false discovery rate. Within the data, a cluster of highly shared sequence variants was likely a sequencing artifact.

Primers included in the PCR were 60 Vbeta and 13 Jbeta primers. Method: immunoSEQ multiplex PCR; TCRdb's copy keeps in-frame clones and lacks some. This repertoire shows around 160,000 clones, about four fifths found once; its top ten account for about 7.9%. As concerns this clone: What it recognizes is unknown.

The CDR3 is 14 amino acids. Germline CDR1 is SNHLY and CDR2 is FYNNEI. The junction had 5 bases not matched to a gene; V was cut back by 4 bases and J by 3 bases. The sequenced sample consisted of PBMCs. This TCR was recovered from a male donor in good health and CMV-seropositive. The chain is built from TRBV2 and TRBJ1-1; 7 positions match TRBD1. The CDR3, as DNA: TGTGCCAGCAGTGCCGGGACAGCTTACACTGAAGCTTTCTTT. It yields the protein CASSAGTAYTEAFF.